One and the same sample provided the 18 T cell receptor beta chains below, sequenced in a study of blood T cell repertoires in COVID-19. Libraries were prepared by immunoSEQ multiplex PCR; TCRdb keeps only in-frame clonotypes and omits some of them. The sample has approximately 290,000 clones; approximately 85% are singletons. The sequenced sample consisted of PBMCs or T cells enriched from blood (not recorded which). Source of these receptors: a woman between 25 and 40 years old who had recovered from COVID-19.

The chain links TRBV4-2 to TRBJ2-6; no definite D call. Germline V gives CDR1 LGHNA, CDR2 YNFKEQ. This CDR3 region has 17 residues. The V gene lost 1 base and the J gene lost 4 bases, with 14 bases spanning the gap. CDR3 residues: CASSQAPQILGANVLTF. CDR3 sequence (DNA): TGTGCCAGCAGCCAAGCTCCTCAGATTTTGGGGGCCAACGTCCTGACTTTC.

The chain joins TRBV2 to TRBJ1-1; D may be TRBD1 (5 bases). V dropped 3 bases and J dropped 8 bases, with 10 bases sitting between them. Per the germline V gene, CDR1 is SNHLY and CDR2 is FYNNEI. CDR3 size: 12 residues. The CDR3 region is CASSDGALEAFF. The DNA for the CDR3 is TGTGCCAGCAGTGATGGGGCACTAGAAGCTTTCTTT.

This clone was seen once. V is TRBV7-8 and J is TRBJ2-1; a weak D match, TRBD2 (6 bases). The CDR3 consists of 14 residues. The V gene's germline CDR1 is SGHVS and CDR2 FQNEAQ. The V end was cut by 5 bases, the J end by 7 bases, with 15 bases between. The CDR3 loop is CASSPRDGGNEQFF. For the CDR3, the DNA is TGTGCCAGCAGCCCCCGGGACGGAGGGAATGAGCAGTTCTTC.

The V and J genes are TRBV28 and TRBJ2-7; 10 bases map to TRBD2. Trimming took 4 bases from V and 5 from J; bases not matched to a gene: 8. Germline V gene sequence: CDR1 MDHEN, CDR2 SYDVKM. CDR3 length: 15 residues. The CDR3 loop is CASSSHTSGVDEQYF. As DNA, the CDR3 is TGTGCCAGCAGTTCCCATACTAGCGGGGTTGACGAGCAGTACTTC.

This clone was counted only a few times. The chain uses TRBV28 and TRBJ2-6, with D possibly matching TRBD1 (6 bases). Trimming removed 2 bases from V and 5 bases from J, with 16 bases in between. Germline CDR1 and CDR2: MDHEN and SYDVKM. This CDR3 is 17 amino acids long. In nucleotides, the CDR3 is TGTGCCAGCAGTTTAAGACAGGCTGATTGGAGGGCCAACGTCCTGACTTTC. Its protein product is CASSLRQADWRANVLTF.

V and J are TRBV11-2 and TRBJ2-1; D not resolved. CDR3 size: 12 residues. CDR1 is SGHAT, CDR2 FQNNGV, per germline. The V end was cut by 4 bases, the J end by 10 bases, with 11 bases between. CDR3 residues: CASSSEVTEQFF. CDR3 DNA: TGTGCCAGCAGCTCTGAGGTGACCGAGCAGTTCTTC.

Concerning this clone itself: A single base separates this from a much larger clone, so it may be a read error. The V gene is TRBV7-3, the J gene TRBJ1-1; 7 bases fit TRBD1. The J segment lost 1 base and the V segment lost 5 bases, leaving 1 base of the junction unmatched. Germline V gene sequence: CDR1 SGHTA, CDR2 FQGTGA. The CDR3 runs to 13 residues. For the CDR3, the DNA is TGTGCCAGCAGCCAGGGGGGGAACACTGAAGCTTTCTTT. Its translation is CASSQGGNTEAFF.

The chain recombines TRBV28 with TRBJ1-4, with 9 bases that match TRBD1. CDR3 size: 23 residues. V was pared by 5 bases and J by 5 bases, with 30 bases of the junction left unmatched. Per germline, CDR1 MDHEN and CDR2 SYDVKM. CDR3 protein: CASSRTGTGTILSRSGLNEKLFF. The CDR3 DNA reads TGTGCCAGCAGTCGTACCGGGACAGGGACAATACTCTCGAGGTCTGGCCTAAATGAAAAACTGTTTTTT.

The chain has TRBV6-5 and TRBJ2-7, with TRBD2 matching over 9 bases. Per the germline V gene, CDR1 is MNHEY and CDR2 is SVGAGI. The CDR3 spans 16 residues. J lost 2 bases, V lost 0 bases, and 5 bases had no gene match. The CDR3 protein is CASSYSLAGTPYEQYF. CDR3 sequence (DNA): TGTGCCAGCAGTTACTCCCTAGCGGGGACCCCCTACGAGCAGTACTTC.

The CDR3 nucleotides read TGTGCCAGCAGCTTGGACAGTAATAACTATGGCTACACCTTC. Amino acids: CASSLDSNNYGYTF. This chain links TRBV7-9 with TRBJ1-2, with D possibly matching TRBD1 (6 bases). V was trimmed by 3 bases and J by 1 base, leaving 9 bases between them. Germline-derived CDR1 and CDR2 are SEHNR and FQNEAQ (reference sequence). This CDR3 contains 14 residues.

The count of this clone is one. The chain employs TRBV29-1 and TRBJ1-2; 7 bases are a match to TRBD1. V gave up 3 bases and J gave up 5 bases; unmatched junction bases: 12. The V gene's germline CDR1 is SQVTM and CDR2 ANQGSEA. This CDR3 spans 15 amino acids. This chain's CDR3 is CSVEATGTAYYGYTF. CDR3 nucleotide sequence: TGCAGCGTTGAGGCGACCGGGACAGCGTATTATGGCTACACCTTC.

The V gene is TRBV9, the J gene TRBJ2-3, with TRBD2 identical over 7 bases. J was trimmed by 3 bases and V by 0 bases; bases with no gene match: 4. The V gene's germline CDR1 is SGDLS and CDR2 YYNGEE. CDR3 length: 15 residues. CDR3 residues: CASSVGAGETDTQYF. As DNA, the CDR3 is TGTGCCAGCAGCGTAGGGGCGGGAGAGACAGATACGCAGTATTTT.

This chain links TRBV7-3 with TRBJ2-3, with 10 bases identical to TRBD2. Germline V CDR1 and CDR2: SGHTA, FQGTGA. This CDR3 has 15 amino acids. J was trimmed by 6 bases and V by 5 bases; bases with no gene match: 8. This CDR3 is CASSRTSGEGDTQYF. DNA for the CDR3: TGTGCCAGCAGCAGGACTAGCGGAGAGGGGGATACGCAGTATTTT.

This clone was seen more than once but under ten times. The CDR3 bases are TGTGCCAGTAGCCCAAACCGGGACAGATCATATGAAAAACTGTTTTTT. Its protein is CASSPNRDRSYEKLFF. This chain joins TRBV19 and TRBJ1-4, with 7 bases identical to TRBD1. V lost 6 bases to trimming and J lost 6 bases; unmatched junction nucleotides: 13. Germline V gene data show CDR1 as LNHDA and CDR2 as SQIVND (reference sequence). The length of the CDR3 is 16 residues.

The J gene is TRBJ1-3, the V gene TRBV15, with D possibly being TRBD1 (5 bases). Germline CDR1 LNHNV, CDR2 YYDKDF (reference sequence). The CDR3 spans 12 residues. Trimming pared 2 bases from V and 7 bases from J, leaving 6 bases between. CDR3 DNA: TGTGCCACCAGCAGACAGGGCAACACCATATATTTT. Its translation is CATSRQGNTIYF.

This chain links TRBV5-4 with TRBJ1-2; D possibly corresponds to TRBD1 (6 bases). Trimming left V 3 bases short and J 4 bases short, with 13 bases between. Germline values: CDR1 SGHNT, CDR2 YYREEE (reference sequence). The length of the CDR3 is 14 residues. The chain's CDR3 is CASSWSGGGYGYTF. DNA of the CDR3: TGTGCCAGCAGCTGGTCGGGAGGGGGCTATGGCTACACCTTC.

The CDR3 coding sequence is TGTGCCAGCAGTGATGGGACAGGGAAGGACTATGGCTACACCTTC. It is translated as CASSDGTGKDYGYTF. This chain connects TRBV6-1 to TRBJ1-2, with 9 positions matching TRBD1. The V and J ends lost 3 bases and 3 bases, in that order; junction bases with no gene match: 5. CDR3 length: 15 residues. Germline-derived CDR1 and CDR2 are MNHNS and SASEGT.

The V call is TRBV24-1, the J call TRBJ2-1, with a tentative D call TRBD1 (6 bases). The CDR3 sequence is 13 residues long. The V end lost 6 bases, the J end lost 15 bases, and 20 bases lay between the germline ends. CDR1 and CDR2 from the germline V gene are KGHDR and SFDVKD. CDR3 protein: CATSPSLVGARFF. The CDR3 DNA follows: TGTGCCACCAGTCCTTCTTTAGTGGGGGCGAGGTTCTTC.